The source of this TCR beta chain is a study of tumor and adjacent non-tumor tissue in lung cancer (dated 2018 in TCRdb). Broadly, across the study: The cohort included roughly 11 adenocarcinoma, a couple of squamous cell carcinoma and 1 small cell lung cancer patients. Among the 15 or so patients, ages ranged from about 31 to 80 years, about 10 were men and 5 were women, and disease was TNM stage I to III. A few dozen paired specimens, one tumor and one normal lung sample per patient, were profiled by TCRbeta CDR3 sequencing. Bulk TCRbeta repertoires were compared between lung tumor tissue and matched distant non-tumor lung tissue obtained from 15 lung cancer patients. Sequencing generated a total of around 120 million productive TCRbeta reads, averaging roughly 4.2 million reads per sample.

RNA was extracted from bulk unsorted tissue and checked for quality with a NanoDrop ND-1000 and an Agilent 2100. Distant non-tumor tissue taken more than 3 cm from the tumor edge was used as the normal lung sample. Donors were newly diagnosed lung cancer patients admitted for thoracic surgery in China between August and November 2014, without prior chemotherapy. The study excluded patients who had received radiotherapy or chemotherapy before or who had another cancer at the same time. Pieces of surgical tissue measuring about 1-2.1 cm3 were kept in RNAlater solution and stored at -80 degrees C until use. Note on this clonotype: What antigen it recognizes has not been identified. One junction end does not reproduce the germline sequence, and a read error may be involved.

The investigation overall reported the following: The cohort had only 15 or so patients, and the authors noted that larger samples and more detailed clinical data are needed. Because peripheral blood was not sequenced, blood TCRbeta repertoires in the lung cancer patients of the study were not examined. TCR diversity was significantly higher in younger patients, and greater tumor TCR diversity was associated with shorter overall survival and shorter disease-free survival. TCR diversity (inverse Simpson) was significantly higher in tumor than in normal lung tissue (around 450 vs 160, P = 0.0075, Mann-Whitney U test). The sequencing platform is not named in the methods, and unique molecular identifiers are not mentioned. The top 100 clones accounted for a significantly larger cumulative portion of the repertoire in normal lung than in tumor tissue.

The CDR3 sequence holds 13 residues, the cysteine and phenylalanine included. The sequence is cut down to CDR3 DNA, 39 bases in frame from base 1. From the germline V gene, CDR1 is SGHRS and CDR2 is YFSETQ. Preparation of the library involved multiplex PCR. The run used an Illumina HiSeq 2500. TCRbeta libraries were constructed through three rounds of nested PCR with primers (Table S4) according to protocols adapted from ARM-PCR. Before sequencing, PCR products of 200-500 bp were excised from the gel and purified with the QIAquick gel extraction kit. In the authors' own workflow: Reads were cleaned using Trimmomatic, were merged into complete CDR3 sequences using FLASH, and were assigned to V(D)J germline segments using MiTCR. Clonal diversity was calculated as the inverse Simpson's index using VDJtools. A read counted as productive if the sequence was in-frame and lacked a premature stop codon. TCRdb cleaned the public reads at Q25 with fastp, built clones with MiXCR and kept in-frame beta chains. When rows share a CDR3 protein, they turn into one entry using the most common DNA and genes. The authors' filters were not applied to this entry. The sample table shows over 100,000 distinct CDR3 sequences, and about 65% are seen once. The ten top clones hold 19% of the sample.

This receptor was identified in a man in his fifties or sixties with non-small cell lung cancer. The specimen was distant non-tumor lung tissue. The rearranged chain carries TRBV5-1 and TRBJ2-2; a weak D assignment points to TRBD1 (6 bases agree). Here the CDR3 is given as CPSSWTVTGELFF. The sequence in DNA is TGCCCCAGCAGCTGGACAGTCACCGGGGAGCTGTTTTTT.